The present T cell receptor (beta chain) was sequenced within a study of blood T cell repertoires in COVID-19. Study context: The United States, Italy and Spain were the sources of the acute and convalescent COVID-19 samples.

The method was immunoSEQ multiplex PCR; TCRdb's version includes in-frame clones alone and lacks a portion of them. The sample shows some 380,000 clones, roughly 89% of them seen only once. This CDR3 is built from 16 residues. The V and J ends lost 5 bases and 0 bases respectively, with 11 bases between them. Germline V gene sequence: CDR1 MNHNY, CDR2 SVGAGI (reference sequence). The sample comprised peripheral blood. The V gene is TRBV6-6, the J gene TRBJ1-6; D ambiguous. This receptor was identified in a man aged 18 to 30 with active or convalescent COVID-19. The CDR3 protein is CASSTDPGSYNSPLHF. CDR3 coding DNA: TGTGCCAGCAGTACAGATCCTGGCTCCTATAATTCACCCCTCCACTTT.